This record covers a single TCR beta chain. Its antigen remains unidentified. Base qualities were left out, and no much larger clone turns up one base away. These data come from a study of early T cells in non-severe SARS-CoV-2 infection (dated by TCRdb to the early 2020s). Study-wide context: TCR sequencing used bulk RNA from unsorted whole blood, so alpha and beta chains could not be paired. The full study reports these points: VDJdb matching was skewed toward anti-spike CD8 responses and likely underestimated virus-specific expansions by missing private and CD4 specificities.

Libraries came from 5' RACE. The run used a NextSeq 500. The TCR library protocol attached unique molecular identifiers to individual cDNA molecules to correct for sequencing error and PCR bias. Sequencing covered both TCR alpha and beta chains, and within each sample the abundances of alpha and beta sequences were tightly co-correlated. Regarding the original processing steps: Decombinator V4 was used to annotate TCR sequences for V gene, J gene and CDR3. Expanded TCRs were defined as changing significantly between any two time points under a Poisson model with p below 0.0001. TCR abundances were normalised to the total number of TCRs sequenced in each sample and reported as counts per million. TRAV1-2 paired with TRAJ12, TRAJ20 or TRAJ33 defined MAIT TCRs, while TRAV10 paired with TRAJ18 defined iNKT TCRs. VDJdb, accessed 1 November 2021, was searched for CMV, EBV and SARS-CoV-2 annotated TCRs, excluding TCRs annotated for multiple antigens. TCRdb reworked the public reads: Q25 trimming with fastp, MiXCR clone assembly, productive beta chains retained. Every CDR3 protein is listed once, alongside the most common genes and DNA of its rows. TCRdb, rather than the study authors, made the V and J calls. For this sample there are more than 65,000 distinct CDR3 sequences; 12% appear just once. The biggest ten clones account for about 1.3% of the sample.

From a lookup of the germline V gene (reference sequence), CDR1 and CDR2 are DFQATT and SNEGSKA. Spanning cysteine to phenylalanine, the CDR3 consists of 14 amino acids. CDR3 DNA only is kept here, 42 bases in frame from base 1. V drops 5 bases and J drops 1 base, leaving 13 bases in between. This was a case-control study nested in a cohort of healthcare workers in London, UK, who had nasopharyngeal swab PCR tests and blood samples taken every week. Healthcare workers were recruited between 23 and 31 March 2020, during the week of the UK lockdown, and were followed weekly for up to about 15 weeks. The chain couples TRBV20-1 to TRBJ2-3; the D gene is possibly TRBD2, with 6 bases matching. This clonotype was sampled from an adult who was a healthcare worker with PCR-confirmed SARS-CoV-2 infection or an uninfected control (not recorded which). Sequences were obtained from whole blood. The CDR3 in this case is CSAPKAGRTDTQYF. The bases are TGCAGTGCTCCCAAAGCGGGTCGCACAGATACGCAGTATTTT.